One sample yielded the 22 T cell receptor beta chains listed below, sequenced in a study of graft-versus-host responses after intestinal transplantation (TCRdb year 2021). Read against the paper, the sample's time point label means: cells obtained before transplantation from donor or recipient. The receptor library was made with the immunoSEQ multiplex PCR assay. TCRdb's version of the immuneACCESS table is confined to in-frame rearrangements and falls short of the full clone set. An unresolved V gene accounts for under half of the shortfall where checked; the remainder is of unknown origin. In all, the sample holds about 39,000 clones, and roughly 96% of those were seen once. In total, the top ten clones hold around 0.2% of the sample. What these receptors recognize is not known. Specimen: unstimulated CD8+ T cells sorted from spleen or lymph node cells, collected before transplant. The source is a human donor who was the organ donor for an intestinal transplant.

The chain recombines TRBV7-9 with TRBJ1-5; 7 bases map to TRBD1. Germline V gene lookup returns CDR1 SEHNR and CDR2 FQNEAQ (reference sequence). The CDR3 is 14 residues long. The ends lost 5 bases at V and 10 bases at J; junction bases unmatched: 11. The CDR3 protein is CASSDSQGRGPQHF. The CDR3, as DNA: TGTGCCAGCAGCGACTCACAGGGGCGAGGACCCCAGCATTTT.

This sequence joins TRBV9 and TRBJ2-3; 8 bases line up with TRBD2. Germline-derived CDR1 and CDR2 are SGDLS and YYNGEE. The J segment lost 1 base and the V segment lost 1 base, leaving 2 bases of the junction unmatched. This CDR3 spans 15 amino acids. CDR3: CASSVSGGGTDTQYF. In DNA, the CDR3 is TGTGCCAGCAGCGTAAGCGGGGGTGGCACAGATACGCAGTATTTT.

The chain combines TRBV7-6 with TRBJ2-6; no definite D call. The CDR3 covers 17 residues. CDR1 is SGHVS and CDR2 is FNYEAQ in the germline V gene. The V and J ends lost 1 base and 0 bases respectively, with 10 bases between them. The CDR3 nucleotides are TGTGCCAGCAGCTTAGGACCCACGGGCTCTGGGGCCAACGTCCTGACTTTC. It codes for CASSLGPTGSGANVLTF.

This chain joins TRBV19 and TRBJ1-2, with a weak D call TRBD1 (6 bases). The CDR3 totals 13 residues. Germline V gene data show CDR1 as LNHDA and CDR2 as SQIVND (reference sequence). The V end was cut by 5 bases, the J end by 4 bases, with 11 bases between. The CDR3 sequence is CASSGGMSYGYTF. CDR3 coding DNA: TGTGCCAGTAGTGGGGGCATGAGCTATGGCTACACCTTC.

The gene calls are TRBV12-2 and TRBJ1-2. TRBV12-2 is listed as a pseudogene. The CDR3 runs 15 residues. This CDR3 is CASRLGEGRNYGYTF. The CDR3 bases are TGTGCAAGTCGCTTAGGGGAGGGACGAAACTATGGCTACACCTTC.

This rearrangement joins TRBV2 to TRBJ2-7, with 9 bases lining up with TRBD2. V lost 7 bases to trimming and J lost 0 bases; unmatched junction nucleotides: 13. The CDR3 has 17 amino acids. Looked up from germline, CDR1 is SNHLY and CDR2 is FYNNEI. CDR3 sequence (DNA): TGTGCCAGCACCCAGGCTAGCGGGGATCAGAGCTCCTACGAGCAGTACTTC. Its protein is CASTQASGDQSSYEQYF.

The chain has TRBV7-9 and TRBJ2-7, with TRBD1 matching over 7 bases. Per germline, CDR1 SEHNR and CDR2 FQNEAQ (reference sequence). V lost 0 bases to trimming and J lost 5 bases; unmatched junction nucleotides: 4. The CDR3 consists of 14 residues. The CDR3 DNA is TGTGCCAGCAGCTTAGCCGGGACAGTCCACGAGCAGTACTTC. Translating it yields CASSLAGTVHEQYF. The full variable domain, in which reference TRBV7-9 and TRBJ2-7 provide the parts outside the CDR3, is DTGVSQNPRHKITKRGQNVTFRCDPISEHNRLYWYRQTLGQGPEFLTYFQNEAQLEKSRLLSDRFSAERPKGSFSTLEIQRTEQGDSAMYLCASSLAGTVHEQYFGPGTRLTVT.

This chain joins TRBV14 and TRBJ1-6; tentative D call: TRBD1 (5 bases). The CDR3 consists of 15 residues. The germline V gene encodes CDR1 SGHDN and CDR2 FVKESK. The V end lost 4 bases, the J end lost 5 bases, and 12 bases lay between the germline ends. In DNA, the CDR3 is TGTGCCAGCAGCCCAGTTGGGGGAGATAATTCACCCCTCCACTTT. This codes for CASSPVGGDNSPLHF. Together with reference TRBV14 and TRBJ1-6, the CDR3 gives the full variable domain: EAGVTQFPSHSVIEKGQTVTLRCDPISGHDNLYWYRRVMGKEIKFLLHFVKESKQDESGMPNNRFLAERTGGTYSTLKVQPAELEDSGVYFCASSPVGGDNSPLHFGNGTRLTVT.

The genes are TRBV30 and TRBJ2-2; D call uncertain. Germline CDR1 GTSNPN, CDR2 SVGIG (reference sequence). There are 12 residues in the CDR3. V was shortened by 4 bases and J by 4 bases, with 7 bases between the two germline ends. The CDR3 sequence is CAWMSLTGELFF. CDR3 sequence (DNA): TGTGCCTGGATGTCACTCACCGGGGAGCTGTTTTTT.

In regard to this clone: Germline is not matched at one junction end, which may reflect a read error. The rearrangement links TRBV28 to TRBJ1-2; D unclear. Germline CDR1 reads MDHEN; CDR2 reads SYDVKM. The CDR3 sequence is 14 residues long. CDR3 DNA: TGTGCCAGCAGTTTAACGACGGAGGACTACGGCTACACCTTC. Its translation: CASSLTTEDYGYTF.

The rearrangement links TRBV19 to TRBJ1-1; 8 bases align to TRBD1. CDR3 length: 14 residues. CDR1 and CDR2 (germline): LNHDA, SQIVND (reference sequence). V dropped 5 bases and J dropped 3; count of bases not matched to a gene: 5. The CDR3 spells CASSLETGDTEAFF. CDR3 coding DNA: TGTGCCAGTAGTCTTGAGACAGGGGACACTGAAGCTTTCTTT.

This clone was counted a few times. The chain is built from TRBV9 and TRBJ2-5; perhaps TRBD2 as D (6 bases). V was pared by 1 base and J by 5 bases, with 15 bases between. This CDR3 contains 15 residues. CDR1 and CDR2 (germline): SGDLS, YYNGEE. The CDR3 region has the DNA TGTGCCAGCAGCGTATTGGAGGGGCCGGGGGAGACCCAGTACTTC. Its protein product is CASSVLEGPGETQYF.

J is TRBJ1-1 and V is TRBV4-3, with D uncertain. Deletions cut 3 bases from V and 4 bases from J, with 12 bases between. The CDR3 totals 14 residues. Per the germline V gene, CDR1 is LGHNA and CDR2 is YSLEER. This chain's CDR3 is CASSQATGSTEAFF. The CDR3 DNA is TGCGCCAGCAGCCAGGCTACGGGTAGCACTGAAGCTTTCTTT.

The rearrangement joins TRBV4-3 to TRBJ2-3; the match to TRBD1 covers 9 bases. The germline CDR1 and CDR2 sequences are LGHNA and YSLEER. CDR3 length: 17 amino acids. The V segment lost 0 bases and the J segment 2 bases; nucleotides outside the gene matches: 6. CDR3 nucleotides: TGCGCCAGCAGCCAAGATTCGGGACAGGGATTCACAGATACGCAGTATTTT. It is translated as CASSQDSGQGFTDTQYF.

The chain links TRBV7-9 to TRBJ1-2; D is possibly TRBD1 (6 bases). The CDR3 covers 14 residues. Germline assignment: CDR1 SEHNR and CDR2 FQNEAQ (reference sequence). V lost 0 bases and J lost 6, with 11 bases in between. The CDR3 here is CASSLAGAGDGYTF. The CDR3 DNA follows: TGTGCCAGCAGCTTAGCGGGGGCAGGGGATGGCTACACCTTC.

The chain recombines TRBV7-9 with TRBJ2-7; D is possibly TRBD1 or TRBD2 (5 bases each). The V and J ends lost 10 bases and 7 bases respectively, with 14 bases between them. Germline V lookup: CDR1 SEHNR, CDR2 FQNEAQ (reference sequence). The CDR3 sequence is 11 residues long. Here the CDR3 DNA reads TGTGCCACCCGTGGGGGTGGGGAGCAGTACTTC. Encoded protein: CATRGGGEQYF.

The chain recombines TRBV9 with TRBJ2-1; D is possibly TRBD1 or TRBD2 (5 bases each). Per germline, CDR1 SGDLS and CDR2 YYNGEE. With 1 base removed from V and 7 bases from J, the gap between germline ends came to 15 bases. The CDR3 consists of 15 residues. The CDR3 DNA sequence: TGTGCCAGCAGCGTATCTTGGGGGAGAAGGAATGAGCAGTTCTTC. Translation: CASSVSWGRRNEQFF. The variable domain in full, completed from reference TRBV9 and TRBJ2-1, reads DSGVTQTPKHLITATGQRVTLRCSPRSGDLSVYWYQQSLDQGLQFLIQYYNGEERAKGNILERFSAQQFPDLHSELNLSSLELGDSALYFCASSVSWGRRNEQFFGPGTRLTVL.

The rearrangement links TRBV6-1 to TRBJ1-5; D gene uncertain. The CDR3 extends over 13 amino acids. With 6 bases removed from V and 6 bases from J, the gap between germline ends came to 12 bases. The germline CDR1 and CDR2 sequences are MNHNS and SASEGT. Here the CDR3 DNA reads TGTGCCAGCAGCCCGTTGGGAGGTCAGCCCCAGCATTTT. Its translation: CASSPLGGQPQHF.

The CDR3 DNA reads as TGTGCCAGTAGTCTCACTCTCGGGGACAGGGGAAATCAGCCCCAGCATTTT. It translates to CASSLTLGDRGNQPQHF. The chain couples TRBV19 to TRBJ1-5, with 10 bases fitting TRBD1. Losses at the gene ends were 5 bases for V and 4 bases for J; bases not matched to a gene: 11. Germline-derived CDR1 and CDR2 are LNHDA and SQIVND (reference sequence). CDR3 size: 17 residues.

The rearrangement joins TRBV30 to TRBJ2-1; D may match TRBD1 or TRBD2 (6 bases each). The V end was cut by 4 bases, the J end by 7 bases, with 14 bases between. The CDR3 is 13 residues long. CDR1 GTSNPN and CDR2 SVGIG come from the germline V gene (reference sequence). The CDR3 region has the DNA TGTGCCTGGAATCTGGGGGCGGGAAATGAGCAGTTCTTC. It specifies CAWNLGAGNEQFF.

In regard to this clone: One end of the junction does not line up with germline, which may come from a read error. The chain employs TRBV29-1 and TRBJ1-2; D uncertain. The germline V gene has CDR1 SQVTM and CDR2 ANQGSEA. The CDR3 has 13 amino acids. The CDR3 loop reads CSVGVQTMYDYTF. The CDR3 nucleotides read TGCAGCGTTGGTGTCCAGACGATGTATGACTACACCTTC.

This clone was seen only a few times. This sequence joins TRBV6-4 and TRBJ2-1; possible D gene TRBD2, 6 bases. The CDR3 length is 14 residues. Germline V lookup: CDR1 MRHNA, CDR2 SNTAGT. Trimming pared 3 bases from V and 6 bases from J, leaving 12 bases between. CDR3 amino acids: CASSEGGAANEQFF. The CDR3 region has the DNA TGTGCCAGCAGTGAAGGCGGGGCGGCCAATGAGCAGTTCTTC.